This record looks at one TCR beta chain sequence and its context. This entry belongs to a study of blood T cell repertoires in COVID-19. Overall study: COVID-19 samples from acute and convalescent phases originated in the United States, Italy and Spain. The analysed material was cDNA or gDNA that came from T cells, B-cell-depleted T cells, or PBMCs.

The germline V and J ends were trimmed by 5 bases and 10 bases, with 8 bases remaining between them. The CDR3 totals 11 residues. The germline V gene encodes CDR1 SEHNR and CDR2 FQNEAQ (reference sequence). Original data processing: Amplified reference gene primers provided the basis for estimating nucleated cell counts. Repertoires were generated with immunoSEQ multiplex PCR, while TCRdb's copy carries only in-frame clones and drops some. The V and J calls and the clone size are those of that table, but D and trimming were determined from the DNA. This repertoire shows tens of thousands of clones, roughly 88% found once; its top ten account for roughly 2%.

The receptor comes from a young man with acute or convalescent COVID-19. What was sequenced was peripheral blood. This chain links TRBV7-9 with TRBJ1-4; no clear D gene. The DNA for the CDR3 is TGTGCCAGCAGCCTGCGGGGAAAACTGTTTTTT. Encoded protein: CASSLRGKLFF. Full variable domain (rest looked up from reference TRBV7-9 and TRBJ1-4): DTGVSQNPRHKITKRGQNVTFRCDPISEHNRLYWYRQTLGQGPEFLTYFQNEAQLEKSRLLSDRFSAERPKGSFSTLEIQRTEQGDSAMYLCASSLRGKLFFGSGTQLSVL.